The entry below gives a single T cell receptor beta chain sequence along with its context. Original analysis: From ImmunoSEQ came sequences covering only the junction and carrying no quality scores, so filtering differed. Clones were sequenced by immunoSEQ multiplex PCR, and TCRdb holds only the in-frame ones, with some missing. D and trimming come from the DNA, and the V and J calls and clone size come from that table. Among about 1.1 million clones listed, around 77% were seen once. The data stem from a study of shared clonotypes between healthy human individuals. Study as a whole: Three CD4 naive, three CD4 memory, two CD8 naive and one CD8 memory plate were used per donor.

The study separated CD4+ cells into CD45RA+ naive and CD45RA-negative memory subsets. V lost 5 bases and J 3 bases, leaving 13 bases between the germline ends. The CDR3 runs 15 residues. CDR1 is SGHVS, CDR2 FNYEAQ, per germline. J is TRBJ2-2 and V is TRBV7-6; a weak D match, TRBD1 (6 bases). The sample comprised memory CD4+ T cells from PBMCs. Subset here: CD45RA-negative fraction. The origin of this receptor is a man younger than 30 in good health. Some clones in this sample may be carry-over from other donors' samples. The CDR3 DNA reads TGTGCCAGCAGCCAAGAGACAGGCTACACCGGGGAGCTGTTTTTT. Amino acid sequence: CASSQETGYTGELFF.